This T cell receptor beta chain derives from a study of blood T cell dynamics during melanoma immunotherapy. TCRdb keeps only in-frame clones here, not all; method: immunoSEQ multiplex PCR. The sample records 12,000 or so clones, 70% to 90% being singletons. V was clipped by 4 bases and J by 5 bases; unmatched bases: 8. CDR3 length: 14 residues. Germline CDR1 and CDR2: LNHNV and YYDKDF (reference sequence). The time point: week 3, after first cycle of checkpoint inhibitor. One draw preceded checkpoint blockade; another followed its first cycle at week 3. The sample in question was blood, obtained from a patient treated with checkpoint blockade. The rearrangement links TRBV15 to TRBJ2-7; the match to TRBD1 covers 7 bases. This clonotype originated in a human donor with melanoma. CDR3 DNA sequence: TGTGCCACCAGCACGGGGACAGAGACCCACGAGCAGTACTTC. This gives the protein CATSTGTETHEQYF.